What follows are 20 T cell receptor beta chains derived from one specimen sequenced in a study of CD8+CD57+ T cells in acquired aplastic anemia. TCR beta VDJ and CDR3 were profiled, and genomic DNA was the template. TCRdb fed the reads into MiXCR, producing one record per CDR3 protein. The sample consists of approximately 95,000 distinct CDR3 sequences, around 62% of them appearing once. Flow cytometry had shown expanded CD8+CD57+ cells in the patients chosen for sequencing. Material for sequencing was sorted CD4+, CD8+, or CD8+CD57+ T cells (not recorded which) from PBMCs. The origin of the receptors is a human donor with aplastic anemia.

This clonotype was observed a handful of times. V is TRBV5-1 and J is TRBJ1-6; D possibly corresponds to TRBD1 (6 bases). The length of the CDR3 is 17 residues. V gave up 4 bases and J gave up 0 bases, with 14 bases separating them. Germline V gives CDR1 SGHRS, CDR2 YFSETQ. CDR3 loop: CASSPGTPSSYNSPLHF. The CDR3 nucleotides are TGCGCCAGCAGCCCAGGGACACCGAGCTCCTATAATTCACCCCTCCACTTT.

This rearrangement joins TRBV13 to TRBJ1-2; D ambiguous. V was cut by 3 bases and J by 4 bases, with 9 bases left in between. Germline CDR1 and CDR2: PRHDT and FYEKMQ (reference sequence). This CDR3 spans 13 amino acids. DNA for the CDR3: TGTGCCAGCAGCTTGGAGTCTCCCTATGGCTACACCTTC. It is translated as CASSLESPYGYTF.

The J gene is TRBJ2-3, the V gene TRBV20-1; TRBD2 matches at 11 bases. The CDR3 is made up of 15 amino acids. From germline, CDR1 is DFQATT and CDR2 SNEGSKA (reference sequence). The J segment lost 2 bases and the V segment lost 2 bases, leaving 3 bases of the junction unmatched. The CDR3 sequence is CSARRLAGSTDTQYF. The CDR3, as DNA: TGCAGTGCTAGACGACTAGCGGGGTCCACAGATACGCAGTATTTT.

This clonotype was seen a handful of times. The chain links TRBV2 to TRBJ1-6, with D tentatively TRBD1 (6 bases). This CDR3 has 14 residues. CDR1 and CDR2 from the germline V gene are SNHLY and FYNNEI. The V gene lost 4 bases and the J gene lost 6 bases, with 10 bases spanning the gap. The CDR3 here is CASSVNRVNSPLHF. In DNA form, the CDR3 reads TGTGCCAGCAGTGTAAACAGGGTTAATTCACCCCTCCACTTT.

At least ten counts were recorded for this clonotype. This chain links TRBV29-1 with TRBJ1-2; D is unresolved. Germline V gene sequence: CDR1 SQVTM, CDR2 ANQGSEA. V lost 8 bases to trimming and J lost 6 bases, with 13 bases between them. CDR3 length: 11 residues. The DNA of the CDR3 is TGCAGCTACGTGGACCCCCATGGCTACACCTTC. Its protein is CSYVDPHGYTF.

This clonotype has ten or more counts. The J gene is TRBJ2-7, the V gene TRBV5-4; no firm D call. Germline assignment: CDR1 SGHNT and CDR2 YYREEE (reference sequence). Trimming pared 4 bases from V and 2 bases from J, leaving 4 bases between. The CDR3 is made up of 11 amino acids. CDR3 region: CASSTTYEQYF. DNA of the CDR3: TGTGCCAGCAGCACCACCTACGAGCAGTACTTC.

CDR3: CASSPATGQGYEQYF. In DNA form, the CDR3 reads TGTGCCAGCAGTCCGGCAACGGGACAGGGATACGAGCAGTACTTC. This chain joins TRBV12-3 or TRBV12-4 and TRBJ2-7, with 9 bases aligning to TRBD1. V was clipped by 5 bases and J by 4 bases; unmatched bases: 9. The CDR3 runs 15 residues.

Written as DNA, the CDR3 is TGTGCCACCAGTGTCGGACAGGACACAGATACGCAGTATTTT. Amino acids: CATSVGQDTDTQYF. The rearrangement links TRBV24-1 to TRBJ2-3; 7 positions agree with TRBD1. V shed 5 bases, J shed 2 bases, and the junction held 3 bases outside the gene matches. Germline lookup yields CDR1 KGHDR and CDR2 SFDVKD. This CDR3 is 14 amino acids long.

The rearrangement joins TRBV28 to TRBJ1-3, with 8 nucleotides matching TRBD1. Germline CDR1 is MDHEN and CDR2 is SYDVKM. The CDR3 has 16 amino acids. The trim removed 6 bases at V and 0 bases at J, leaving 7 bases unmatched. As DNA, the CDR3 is TGTGCCAGCAGGACAGGGGCGCTGATCTCTGGAAACACCATATATTTT. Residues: CASRTGALISGNTIYF.

Here the CDR3 reads CSATRPSTSGYTF. The CDR3 DNA is TGCAGTGCTACTAGACCCTCAACTTCTGGCTACACCTTC. The genes are TRBV20-1 and TRBJ1-2; no firm D call. The germline gives CDR1 DFQATT, CDR2 SNEGSKA (reference sequence). The CDR3 is made up of 13 amino acids. Trimming removed 4 bases at V and 7 bases at J, with 16 bases between.

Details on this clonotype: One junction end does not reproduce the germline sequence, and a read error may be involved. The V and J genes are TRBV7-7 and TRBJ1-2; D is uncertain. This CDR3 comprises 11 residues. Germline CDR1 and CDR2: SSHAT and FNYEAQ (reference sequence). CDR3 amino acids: CASSLDSGYTF. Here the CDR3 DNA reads TGTGCTAGCAGCTTAGATTCGGGCTACACCTTC. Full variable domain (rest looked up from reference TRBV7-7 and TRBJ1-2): GAGVSQSPRYKVTKRGQDVTLRCDPISSHATLYWYQQALGQGPEFLTYFNYEAQPDKSGLPSDRFSAERPEGSISTLTIQRTEQRDSAMYRCASSLDSGYTFGSGTRLTVV.

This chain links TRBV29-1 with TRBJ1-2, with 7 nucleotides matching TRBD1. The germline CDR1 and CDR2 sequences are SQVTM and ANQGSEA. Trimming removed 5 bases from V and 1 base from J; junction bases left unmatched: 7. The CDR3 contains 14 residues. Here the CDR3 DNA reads TGCAGCGTTAACAGGGGCCGATTTAACTATGGCTACACCTTC. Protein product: CSVNRGRFNYGYTF.

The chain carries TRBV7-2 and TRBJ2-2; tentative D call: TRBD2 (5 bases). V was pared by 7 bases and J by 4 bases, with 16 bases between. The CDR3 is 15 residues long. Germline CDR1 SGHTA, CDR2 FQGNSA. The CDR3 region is CASTSRSGSTGELFF. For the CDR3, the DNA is TGTGCCAGCACCTCCCGAAGCGGAAGCACCGGGGAGCTGTTTTTT. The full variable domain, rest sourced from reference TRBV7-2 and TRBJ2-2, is GAGVSQSPSNKVTEKGKDVELRCDPISGHTALYWYRQSLGQGLEFLIYFQGNSAPDKSGLPSDRFSAERTGGSVSTLTIQRTQQEDSAVYLCASTSRSGSTGELFFGEGSRLTVL.

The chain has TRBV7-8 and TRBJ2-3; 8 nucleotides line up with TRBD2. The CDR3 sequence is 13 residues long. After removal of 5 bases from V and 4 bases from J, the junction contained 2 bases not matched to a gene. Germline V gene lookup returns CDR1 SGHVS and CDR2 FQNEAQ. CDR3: CASSPSGPDTQYF. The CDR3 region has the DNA TGTGCCAGCAGCCCTAGCGGGCCAGATACGCAGTATTTT.

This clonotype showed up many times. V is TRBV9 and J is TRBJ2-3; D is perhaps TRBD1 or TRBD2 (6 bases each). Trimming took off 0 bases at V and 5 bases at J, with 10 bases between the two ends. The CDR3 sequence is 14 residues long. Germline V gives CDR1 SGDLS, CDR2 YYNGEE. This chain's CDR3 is CASSVVEGGDTQYF. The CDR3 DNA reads TGTGCCAGCAGCGTAGTAGAGGGGGGAGATACGCAGTATTTT.

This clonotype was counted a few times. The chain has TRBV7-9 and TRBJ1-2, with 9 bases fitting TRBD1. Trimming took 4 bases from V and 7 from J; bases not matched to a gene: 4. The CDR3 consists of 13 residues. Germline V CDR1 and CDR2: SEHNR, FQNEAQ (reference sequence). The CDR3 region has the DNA TGTGCCAGCAGCTCGGGACAGGGAGGTGGCTACACCTTC. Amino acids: CASSSGQGGGYTF.

In DNA form, the CDR3 reads TGTGCCAGTAAAAGGGCTGGGGACGAGCAGTTCTTC. Protein: CASKRAGDEQFF. The rearrangement uses TRBV19 and TRBJ2-1; TRBD1 or TRBD2 may be the D gene (5 bases each). The germline V gene has CDR1 LNHDA and CDR2 SQIVND (reference sequence). CDR3 size: 12 residues. V lost 7 bases, J lost 10 bases, and 14 bases lay in between. Full variable domain (remainder filled in from reference TRBV19 and TRBJ2-1): DGGITQSPKYLFRKEGQNVTLSCEQNLNHDAMYWYRQDPGQGLRLIYYSQIVNDFQKGDIAEGYSVSREKKESFPLTVTSAQKNPTAFYLCASKRAGDEQFFGPGTRLTVL.

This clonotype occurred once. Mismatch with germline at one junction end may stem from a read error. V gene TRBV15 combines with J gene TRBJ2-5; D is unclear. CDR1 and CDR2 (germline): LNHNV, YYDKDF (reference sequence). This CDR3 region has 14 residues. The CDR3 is CATSSLLTEETHYF. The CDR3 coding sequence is TGTGCCACCAGCTCGCTACTAACTGAAGAGACCCATTACTTC.

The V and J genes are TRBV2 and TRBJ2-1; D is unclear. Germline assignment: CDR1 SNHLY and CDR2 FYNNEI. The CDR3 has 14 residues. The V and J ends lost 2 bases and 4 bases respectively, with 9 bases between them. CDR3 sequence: CASSEWVDYNEQFF. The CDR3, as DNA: TGTGCCAGCAGTGAATGGGTAGATTACAATGAGCAGTTCTTC.

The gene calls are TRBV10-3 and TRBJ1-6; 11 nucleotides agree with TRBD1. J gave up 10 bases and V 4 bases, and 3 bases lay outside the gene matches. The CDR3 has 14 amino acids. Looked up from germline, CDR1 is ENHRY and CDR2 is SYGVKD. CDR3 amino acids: CAISGTGGKSPLHF. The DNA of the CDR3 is TGTGCCATCAGTGGGACAGGGGGCAAATCACCCCTCCACTTT.